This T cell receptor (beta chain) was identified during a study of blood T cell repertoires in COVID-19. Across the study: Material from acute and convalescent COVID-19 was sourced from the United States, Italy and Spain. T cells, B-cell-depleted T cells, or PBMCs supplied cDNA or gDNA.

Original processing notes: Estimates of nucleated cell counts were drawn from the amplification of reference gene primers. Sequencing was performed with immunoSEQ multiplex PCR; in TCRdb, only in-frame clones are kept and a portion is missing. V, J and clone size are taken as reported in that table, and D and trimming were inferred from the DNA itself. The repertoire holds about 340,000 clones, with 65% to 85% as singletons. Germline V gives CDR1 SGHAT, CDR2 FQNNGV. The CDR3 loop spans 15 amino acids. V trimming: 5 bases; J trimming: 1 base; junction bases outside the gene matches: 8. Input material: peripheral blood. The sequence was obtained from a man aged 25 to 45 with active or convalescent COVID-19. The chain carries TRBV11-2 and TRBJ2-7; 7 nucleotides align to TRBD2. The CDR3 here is CASSRGSTISYEQYF. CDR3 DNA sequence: TGTGCCAGCAGCCGCGGGAGTACAATATCCTACGAGCAGTACTTC.